This T cell receptor (beta chain) stems from a study of response to subunit inactivated influenza vaccine. Broader study findings: A suggestion made by the authors is that each seasonal influenza vaccination recruits few new T cells.

Germline V gene data show CDR1 as SGHRS and CDR2 as YFSETQ. Trimming took 7 bases from V and 8 from J; bases not matched to a gene: 9. This CDR3 comprises 13 residues. One entry per CDR3 protein results from TCRdb running MiXCR on the RT-PCR reads. Among approximately 500,000 distinct CDR3 sequences, roughly 13% were seen once, and the ten largest hold around 13%. Remarks on this clonotype: The antigen remains undetermined.

This receptor was identified in a man aged 50 or older who received an inactivated influenza vaccine. This chain uses TRBV5-1 with TRBJ2-1, with TRBD2 matching over 7 bases. Sequencing used PBMCs from blood, obtained about 6 weeks after vaccination. CDR3 in DNA: TGCGCCAGCCGCGGACTAGGAAGGGATGAGCAGTTCTTC. This codes for CASRGLGRDEQFF. The whole variable domain, remainder taken from reference TRBV5-1 and TRBJ2-1, is KAGVTQTPRYLIKTRGQQVTLSCSPISGHRSVSWYQQTPGQGLQFLFEYFSETQRNKGNFPGRFSGRQFSNSRSEMNVSTLELGDSALYLCASRGLGRDEQFFGPGTRLTVL.